These 7 T cell receptor beta chains share one sample of origin, sequenced in a study of T cell responses to AZD1222 COVID-19 vaccine. Using immunoSEQ multiplex PCR, the repertoire was profiled, and TCRdb retains in-frame clones only, with some absent. The table includes 40,000 to 55,000 clones, about 86% detected once. This specimen was peripheral blood, taken 28 days after the second AZD1222 dose. These receptors were obtained from an adult who received the AZD1222 COVID-19 vaccine.

The CDR3 loop reads CASSIWQGGNQPQHF. CDR3 bases: TGTGCCAGTAGTATTTGGCAGGGTGGCAATCAGCCCCAGCATTTT. V gene TRBV19 combines with J gene TRBJ1-5; possible D gene TRBD1, 5 bases. Germline values: CDR1 LNHDA, CDR2 SQIVND (reference sequence). V was clipped by 3 bases and J by 2 bases, with 11 bases between them. This CDR3 region has 15 residues.

The chain recombines TRBV7-2 with TRBJ1-1; D not certain. This CDR3 spans 14 amino acids. V shed 4 bases and J shed 0 bases, with 9 bases lying between them. Germline V gene sequence: CDR1 SGHTA, CDR2 FQGNSA. CDR3 coding DNA: TGTGCCAGCAGCTCACAAGTACTGAACACTGAAGCTTTCTTT. This codes for CASSSQVLNTEAFF. The full variable domain, with the rest looked up from reference TRBV7-2 and TRBJ1-1, is GAGVSQSPSNKVTEKGKDVELRCDPISGHTALYWYRQSLGQGLEFLIYFQGNSAPDKSGLPSDRFSAERTGGSVSTLTIQRTQQEDSAVYLCASSSQVLNTEAFFGQGTRLTVV.

The chain joins TRBV28 to TRBJ1-4, with TRBD1 identical over 10 bases. Germline CDR1 is MDHEN and CDR2 is SYDVKM. This CDR3 has 14 amino acids. The trim removed 6 bases at V and 10 bases at J, leaving 8 bases unmatched. CDR3 region: CASSLRDRGGKLFF. The CDR3 nucleotides read TGTGCCAGCAGCCTCCGGGACAGGGGCGGAAAACTGTTTTTT.

V is TRBV14 and J is TRBJ1-4; a weak D match, TRBD1 (5 bases). V lost 4 bases, J lost 7 bases, and 16 bases lay in between. Germline CDR1 reads SGHDN; CDR2 reads FVKESK. The CDR3 totals 15 residues. The CDR3 sequence is CASSLAGIGSEKLFF. Here the CDR3 DNA reads TGTGCCAGCAGCCTTGCAGGGATAGGGAGTGAAAAACTGTTTTTT.

The chain uses TRBV28 and TRBJ2-7; D remains unclear. Trimming pared 7 bases from V and 2 bases from J, leaving 27 bases between. Germline V lookup: CDR1 MDHEN, CDR2 SYDVKM. CDR3 length equals 18 residues. The CDR3 coding sequence is TGTGCCAGCATTCCCTCCGCGGCGCGGCAATTGCCCCCCTACGAGCAGTACTTC. It encodes CASIPSAARQLPPYEQYF.

This CDR3 is CASGRDVGSPLHF. The CDR3 nucleotides read TGTGCTAGTGGTCGCGACGTGGGTTCACCCCTCCACTTT. The genes are TRBV12-5 and TRBJ1-6; D ambiguous. Germline values: CDR1 LGHNT, CDR2 FRNRAP. Trimming took 5 bases from V and 9 from J, leaving 11 bases between them. The CDR3 has 13 residues.

Only a few counts were recorded for this clone. The V call is TRBV7-2, the J call TRBJ2-7; D is ambiguous. The V and J ends lost 1 base and 3 bases respectively, with 7 bases between them. The CDR3 is 13 amino acids. Germline V gives CDR1 SGHTA, CDR2 FQGNSA. As DNA, the CDR3 is TGTGCCAGCAGCTTAGGACACCTCTACGAGCAGTACTTC. Its translation is CASSLGHLYEQYF.